The TCR beta chain described here comes from a study of PD-1 blockade in classical Hodgkin lymphoma. In every patient, relapse followed autologous stem cell transplantation, while exposure to brentuximab vedotin differed. Trimming at V came to 0 bases and at J to 1 base, leaving 6 bases not matched to a gene. The V gene's germline CDR1 is SGHNT and CDR2 YYREEE (reference sequence). The CDR3 loop spans 16 amino acids. On this clone itself: Its antigen remains unidentified.

Only in-frame clones appear in the TCRdb table, and some are missing; sequencing was by immunoSEQ multiplex PCR. Of more than 10,000 clones in the sample, over 80% were seen once. Notes on the study in general: Exclusion was applied to patients who started nivolumab under 1 year after ASCT. The diversity seen at baseline in complete responders resembled that of newly diagnosed patients. Sources of repertoire differences remain undefined, possibly disease activity or prior therapy.

This TCR derives from a human donor with classical Hodgkin lymphoma. The sample was peripheral blood mononuclear cells (PBMCs), taken at baseline. The rearrangement uses TRBV5-4 and TRBJ2-7; TRBD1 matches 8 bases. CDR3 bases: TGTGCCAGCAGCTTGGACAGGCGGGACAGGTCCTACGAGCAGTACTTC. Protein sequence: CASSLDRRDRSYEQYF.